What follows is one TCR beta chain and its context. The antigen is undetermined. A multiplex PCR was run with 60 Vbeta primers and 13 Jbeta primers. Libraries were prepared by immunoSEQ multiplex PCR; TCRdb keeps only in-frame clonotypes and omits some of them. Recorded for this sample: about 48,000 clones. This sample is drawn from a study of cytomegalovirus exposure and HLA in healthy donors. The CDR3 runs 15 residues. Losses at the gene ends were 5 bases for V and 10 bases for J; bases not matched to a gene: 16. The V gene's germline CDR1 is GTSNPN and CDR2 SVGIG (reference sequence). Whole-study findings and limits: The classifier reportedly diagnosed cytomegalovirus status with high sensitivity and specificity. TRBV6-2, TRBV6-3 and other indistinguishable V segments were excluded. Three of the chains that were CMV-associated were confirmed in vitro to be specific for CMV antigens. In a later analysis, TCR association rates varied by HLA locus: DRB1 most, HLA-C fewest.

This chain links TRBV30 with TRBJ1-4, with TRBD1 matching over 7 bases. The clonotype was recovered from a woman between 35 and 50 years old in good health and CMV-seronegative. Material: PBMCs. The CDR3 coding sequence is TGTGCCTGGTCCCCGGGACAGACTCTGGGGCGAAAACTGTTTTTT. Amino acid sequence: CAWSPGQTLGRKLFF.